One sample yielded the 28 T cell receptor beta chains listed below, sequenced in a study of shared clonotypes between healthy human individuals. Clones were sequenced by immunoSEQ multiplex PCR, and TCRdb holds only the in-frame ones, with some missing. The repertoire holds 2.5 million or so clones, with approximately 94% as singletons. The sample consisted of naive CD4+ T cells sorted from blood. The subset denotes: CD45RA+ positively selected. The receptors here all came from a man between 18 and 35 years old in good health.

Comment on this clone: This sample includes further DNA sequences coding for the same CDR3. The chain combines TRBV7-2 with TRBJ2-1; perhaps TRBD2 as D (5 bases). The V end lost 5 bases, the J end lost 4 bases, and 9 bases lay between the germline ends. Per germline, CDR1 SGHTA and CDR2 FQGNSA. The CDR3 contains 13 residues. As DNA, the CDR3 is TGTGCCAGCAGCCCCGGCGGGTACAATGAGCAGTTCTTC. It translates to CASSPGGYNEQFF.

This chain uses TRBV6-5 with TRBJ1-4; the D is unclear. This CDR3 is built from 12 residues. Looked up from germline, CDR1 is MNHEY and CDR2 is SVGAGI. V was trimmed by 8 bases and J by 3 bases, leaving 7 bases between them. CDR3 bases: TGTGCCAGCTGTAACCCTAATGAAAAACTGTTTTTT. It translates to CASCNPNEKLFF.

The rearrangement links TRBV30 to TRBJ1-3; D is possibly TRBD1 (6 bases). Germline V CDR1 and CDR2: GTSNPN, SVGIG (reference sequence). The CDR3 consists of 18 residues. V was cut by 1 base and J by 0 bases, with 19 bases left in between. CDR3 DNA sequence: TGTGCCTGGAGTGACTACGGACGAACGACAGGCTCTGGAAACACCATATATTTT. It yields the protein CAWSDYGRTTGSGNTIYF.

The chain recombines TRBV15 with TRBJ2-2; 8 bases agree with TRBD1. This CDR3 is 15 amino acids long. CDR1 is LNHNV, CDR2 YYDKDF, per germline (reference sequence). V lost 0 bases to trimming and J lost 6 bases; unmatched junction nucleotides: 3. CDR3 coding DNA: TGTGCCACCAGCAGAGATGTACAGGGGGCCGGGGAGCTGTTTTTT. Amino acids: CATSRDVQGAGELFF.

V is TRBV7-3 and J is TRBJ2-2; no reliable D call. Germline loops: CDR1 SGHTA, CDR2 FQGTGA. The germline V and J ends were trimmed by 2 bases and 6 bases, with 4 bases remaining between them. The CDR3 contains 12 residues. Here the CDR3 DNA reads TGTGCCAGCAGCTTAGGGTCCGGGGAGCTGTTTTTT. Translation gives CASSLGSGELFF.

The gene calls are TRBV7-6 and TRBJ2-5; D is unclear. Per germline, CDR1 SGHVS and CDR2 FNYEAQ. Trimming shortened V by 5 bases and J by 4 bases, and 17 bases separated the two germline ends. The CDR3 sequence is 15 residues long. The CDR3 reads CASSPRVGSIETQYF. For the CDR3, the DNA is TGTGCCAGCAGCCCCAGAGTGGGAAGTATAGAGACCCAGTACTTC.

The gene calls are TRBV5-4 and TRBJ1-1; 9 positions match TRBD1. V gave up 0 bases and J gave up 4 bases; unmatched junction bases: 7. This CDR3 comprises 16 residues. The germline gives CDR1 SGHNT, CDR2 YYREEE (reference sequence). CDR3 DNA sequence: TGTGCCAGCAGCTTGGCCGACAGGGGGAGGGGCACTGAAGCTTTCTTT. It translates to CASSLADRGRGTEAFF.

In its sample, this clone was seen once. This chain joins TRBV5-4 and TRBJ1-2; possibly TRBD1 for D (6 bases). The CDR3 runs to 16 residues. Germline V lookup: CDR1 SGHNT, CDR2 YYREEE (reference sequence). With 2 bases removed from V and 2 bases from J, the gap between germline ends came to 16 bases. CDR3 loop: CASSFPPGQDNYGYTF. CDR3 DNA: TGTGCCAGCAGCTTTCCACCGGGACAAGACAACTATGGCTACACCTTC.

The genes are TRBV9 and TRBJ2-7, with 7 bases that match TRBD1. The CDR3 sequence is 14 residues long. J was trimmed by 0 bases and V by 6 bases; bases with no gene match: 6. Germline-derived CDR1 and CDR2 are SGDLS and YYNGEE. CDR3 protein: CASNRDSSSYEQYF. DNA of the CDR3: TGTGCCAGCAATAGGGACAGTAGCTCCTACGAGCAGTACTTC.

The CDR3 spells CAISDGQGNTDTQYF. As DNA, the CDR3 is TGTGCCATCAGTGACGGCCAGGGGAACACAGATACGCAGTATTTT. The rearrangement joins TRBV10-3 to TRBJ2-3; possible D gene TRBD1, 6 bases. This CDR3 has 15 amino acids. Between the trimmed V and J ends, which lost 3 bases and 2 bases, there was a span of 12 bases. The germline gives CDR1 ENHRY, CDR2 SYGVKD.

In this sample, this clone turned up once. The gene calls are TRBV28 and TRBJ2-2, with TRBD1 matching 8 bases. The CDR3 contains 17 residues. Germline loops: CDR1 MDHEN, CDR2 SYDVKM. V lost 6 bases, J lost 7 bases, and 16 bases stayed unmatched. The CDR3 DNA is TGTGCCAGCAGACCAGGGGGGACGGACAGGGCGAACGGGGAGCTGTTTTTT. It yields the protein CASRPGGTDRANGELFF.

This rearrangement joins TRBV5-1 to TRBJ1-6; TRBD1 matches at 9 bases. J lost 6 bases, V lost 0 bases, and 4 bases had no gene match. The CDR3 is 16 residues long. CDR1 and CDR2 from the germline V gene are SGHRS and YFSETQ. CDR3 sequence reads: CASSLGQGESNSPLHF. The CDR3 nucleotides read TGCGCCAGCAGCTTGGGACAGGGGGAAAGTAATTCACCCCTCCACTTT.

The chain uses TRBV28 and TRBJ1-1; the D gene is possibly TRBD1 (6 bases). Between the trimmed V and J ends, which lost 6 bases and 1 base, there was a span of 18 bases. Germline V gene lookup returns CDR1 MDHEN and CDR2 SYDVKM. The CDR3 runs 16 residues. CDR3: CASRLQGSLRNTEAFF. Here the CDR3 DNA reads TGTGCCAGCAGGCTCCAGGGGAGCCTTAGGAACACTGAAGCTTTCTTT.

The chain couples TRBV10-3 to TRBJ1-3; TRBD1 aligns across 8 bases. This CDR3 is built from 16 residues. Looked up from germline, CDR1 is ENHRY and CDR2 is SYGVKD. V dropped 2 bases and J dropped 4; count of bases not matched to a gene: 7. CDR3 DNA: TGTGCCATCAGTGAGACACGGACAGGGAGAGGAAACACCATATATTTT. Protein sequence: CAISETRTGRGNTIYF.

The chain uses TRBV27 and TRBJ2-1; D not certain. The CDR3 is 13 residues long. Germline V lookup: CDR1 MNHEY, CDR2 SMNVEV (reference sequence). V lost 1 base and J 4 bases, leaving 5 bases between the germline ends. CDR3 in amino acids: CASSLYGYNEQFF. The CDR3 DNA sequence: TGTGCCAGCAGTTTATACGGATACAATGAGCAGTTCTTC.

J is TRBJ2-7 and V is TRBV14, with a possible D match to TRBD1 (6 bases). The V and J ends lost 4 bases and 10 bases respectively, with 20 bases between them. CDR1 SGHDN and CDR2 FVKESK come from the germline V gene. This CDR3 has 14 residues. CDR3 region: CASSLRGSLNYQYF. The CDR3 nucleotides read TGTGCCAGCAGCCTCAGGGGATCACTCAACTACCAGTACTTC.

The chain joins TRBV7-9 to TRBJ2-1; D is ambiguous. The CDR3 sequence is 12 residues long. V was shortened by 8 bases and J by 7 bases, with 12 bases between the two germline ends. Germline V gene data show CDR1 as SEHNR and CDR2 as FQNEAQ (reference sequence). The CDR3 nucleotides read TGTGCCAGCGGATCTCGTGGAAATGAGCAGTTCTTC. Amino acids: CASGSRGNEQFF.

The chain links TRBV14 to TRBJ2-1; no reliable D call. The CDR3 runs 14 residues. Germline loops: CDR1 SGHDN, CDR2 FVKESK. The germline V and J ends were trimmed by 4 bases and 4 bases, with 11 bases remaining between them. CDR3 nucleotides: TGTGCCAGCAGCCCTGAGTACCGGTACAATGAGCAGTTCTTC. Translation: CASSPEYRYNEQFF.

For this clone: The sample holds other DNA sequences that translate to the same CDR3. This chain uses TRBV29-1 with TRBJ2-3; possibly TRBD2 for D (7 bases). Trimming left V 3 bases short and J 2 bases short, with 9 bases between. The CDR3 length is 13 residues. Per germline, CDR1 SQVTM and CDR2 ANQGSEA. The CDR3 region has the DNA TGCAGCGTTGAGCGGGGGCCCACAGATACGCAGTATTTT. It specifies CSVERGPTDTQYF.

This chain joins TRBV19 and TRBJ2-7; D perhaps matches TRBD1 (6 bases). Germline CDR1 is LNHDA and CDR2 is SQIVND (reference sequence). This CDR3 has 15 residues. With 3 bases removed from V and 5 bases from J, the gap between germline ends came to 17 bases. The CDR3 nucleotides are TGTGCCAGTAGTATGAGGGGGTATGAAATGGACGAGCAGTACTTC. It is translated as CASSMRGYEMDEQYF.

V usage is TRBV6-5 and J usage is TRBJ2-2; D ambiguous. Germline V gene lookup returns CDR1 MNHEY and CDR2 SVGAGI. Trimming took 5 bases from V and 5 from J, leaving 9 bases between them. The CDR3 loop spans 13 amino acids. The CDR3 loop is CASSVLETGELFF. Written as DNA, the CDR3 is TGTGCCAGCAGTGTCCTAGAGACCGGGGAGCTGTTTTTT.

The J gene is TRBJ1-1, the V gene TRBV28; possible D gene TRBD1, 5 bases. Germline V lookup: CDR1 MDHEN, CDR2 SYDVKM. Trimming removed 2 bases from V and 0 bases from J, with 10 bases in between. The CDR3 sequence is 15 residues long. The CDR3, as DNA: TGTGCCAGCAGTTTAATGGGGACTATGAACACTGAAGCTTTCTTT. This gives the protein CASSLMGTMNTEAFF.

The V and J genes are TRBV11-2 and TRBJ1-1; weak D call: TRBD1 (5 bases). The CDR3 covers 14 residues. The germline V and J ends were trimmed by 0 bases and 10 bases, with 15 bases remaining between them. Germline CDR1 SGHAT, CDR2 FQNNGV. The CDR3 here is CASSLDLGALGAFF. Written as DNA, the CDR3 is TGTGCCAGCAGCTTAGATTTAGGGGCCCTTGGAGCTTTCTTT.

This chain uses TRBV9 with TRBJ2-7, with 10 bases fitting TRBD2. This CDR3 contains 14 residues. Germline V gives CDR1 SGDLS, CDR2 YYNGEE. J gave up 2 bases and V 4 bases, and 3 bases lay outside the gene matches. This CDR3 is CASSNTSGAYEQYF. CDR3 bases: TGTGCCAGCAGCAACACTAGCGGGGCCTACGAGCAGTACTTC.

For this clone: Other DNA sequences from this sample encode an identical CDR3 as well. The chain carries TRBV2 and TRBJ2-5; D gene uncertain. V lost 4 bases to trimming and J lost 5 bases, with 5 bases between them. This CDR3 has 11 amino acids. Germline lookup yields CDR1 SNHLY and CDR2 FYNNEI. The CDR3 loop is CASSGLETQYF. CDR3 DNA sequence: TGTGCCAGCAGTGGCCTGGAGACCCAGTACTTC.

Only a few counts were recorded for this clone. The genes are TRBV2 and TRBJ1-1; D is ambiguous. Trimming shortened V by 6 bases and J by 5 bases, and 13 bases separated the two germline ends. Germline CDR1 SNHLY, CDR2 FYNNEI. The CDR3 length is 13 residues. The CDR3: CASRVTMGTEAFF. DNA of the CDR3: TGTGCCAGCAGGGTGACGATGGGAACTGAAGCTTTCTTT. The entire variable domain, with the rest obtained from reference TRBV2 and TRBJ1-1, is as follows: EPEVTQTPSHQVTQMGQEVILRCVPISNHLYFYWYRQILGQKVEFLVSFYNNEISEKSEIFDDQFSVERPDGSNFTLKIRSTKLEDSAMYFCASRVTMGTEAFFGQGTRLTVV.

The chain carries TRBV28 and TRBJ1-1; no firm D call. Per the germline V gene, CDR1 is MDHEN and CDR2 is SYDVKM. V was cut by 5 bases and J by 0 bases, with 7 bases left in between. This CDR3 has 13 residues. This CDR3 reads CASSRVLNTEAFF. CDR3 bases: TGTGCCAGCAGTAGGGTTTTGAACACTGAAGCTTTCTTT.

The chain links TRBV5-1 to TRBJ2-2; TRBD2 aligns across 13 bases. V lost 4 bases to trimming and J lost 6 bases; unmatched junction nucleotides: 3. This CDR3 region has 15 residues. Germline values: CDR1 SGHRS, CDR2 YFSETQ. DNA for the CDR3: TGCGCCAGCAGCACTGGACTAGCGGGAGCCGGGGAGCTGTTTTTT. As protein: CASSTGLAGAGELFF.